This T cell receptor beta chain was sequenced in a study of tumor-infiltrating lymphocytes in primary liver carcinoma. Study context: The cohort consisted of patients whose primary liver carcinoma was surgically resected.

Germline CDR1 and CDR2: ENHRY and SYGVKD. The CDR3 runs 12 residues. TCR beta cDNA was reverse-transcribed from roughly 520 ng of total RNA. The reaction used a constant-region primer and ProtoScript II reverse transcriptase. Libraries for TCR beta were built through three nested multiplex PCR rounds, which together made up a slightly modified ARM-PCR procedure. The first two PCR rounds used TRBV1-TRBV30 primers with a Cbeta primer, 9 to 11 cycles each. TCRdb re-derived calls from the multiplex PCR reads in MiXCR, one entry per CDR3 protein. The sample has just over 300,000 distinct CDR3 sequences, roughly three fifths seen once. General study points: The study used bulk unsorted samples and so did not compare CD4+ and CD8+ repertoires. Paired tumor-adjacent and tumor-blood samples overlapped less than tumor region pairs did.

About this clonotype: Its antigen is still unknown. One end of the junction varies from germline; a read error may be responsible.

Germline DNA was also extracted, with blood RNA taken from unsorted whole blood. Input material: peripheral blood. The J gene is TRBJ1-1, the V gene TRBV10-3; D possibly corresponds to TRBD1 (5 bases). The receptor's source is a woman in her twenties or thirties with primary liver carcinoma and hepatitis B virus infection. The CDR3 loop is CAISSGRRGALF. The CDR3 DNA sequence: TGTGCCATCAGTTCGGGCAGGAGGGGAGCCCTCTTT.